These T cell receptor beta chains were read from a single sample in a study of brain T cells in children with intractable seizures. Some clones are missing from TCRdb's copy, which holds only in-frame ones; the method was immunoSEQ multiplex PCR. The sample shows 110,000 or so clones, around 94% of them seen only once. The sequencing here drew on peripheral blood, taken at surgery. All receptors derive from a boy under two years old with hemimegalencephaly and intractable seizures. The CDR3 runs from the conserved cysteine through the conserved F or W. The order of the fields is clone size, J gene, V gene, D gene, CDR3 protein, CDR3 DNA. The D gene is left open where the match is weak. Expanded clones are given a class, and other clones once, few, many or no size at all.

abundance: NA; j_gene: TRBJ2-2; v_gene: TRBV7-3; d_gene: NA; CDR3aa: CASSLGWAGPVTGELFF; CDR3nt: TGTGCCAGCAGCTTAGGGTGGGCGGGCCCGGTCACCGGGGAGCTGTTTTTT
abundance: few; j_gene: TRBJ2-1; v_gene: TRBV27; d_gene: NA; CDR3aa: CASSFYNEQFF; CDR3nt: TGTGCCAGCAGTTTCTACAATGAGCAGTTCTTC
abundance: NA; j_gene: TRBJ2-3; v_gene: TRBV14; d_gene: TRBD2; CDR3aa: CASSQGLSSGPWDTQYF; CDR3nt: TGTGCCAGCAGCCAAGGCCTTTCTAGCGGACCCTGGGATACGCAGTATTTT
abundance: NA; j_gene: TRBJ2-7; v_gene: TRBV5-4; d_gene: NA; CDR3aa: CASSLAESLGYEQYF; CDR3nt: TGTGCCAGCAGCTTGGCGGAGTCCCTTGGGTACGAGCAGTACTTC
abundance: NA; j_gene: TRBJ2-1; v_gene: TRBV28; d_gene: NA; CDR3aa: CASSSRTVEQFF; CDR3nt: TGTGCCAGCAGTTCCCGGACGGTGGAGCAGTTCTTC
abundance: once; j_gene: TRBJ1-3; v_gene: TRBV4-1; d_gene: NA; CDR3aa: CASSQDSTSGNTIYF; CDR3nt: TGCGCCAGCAGCCAAGATTCAACATCGGGAAACACCATATATTTT
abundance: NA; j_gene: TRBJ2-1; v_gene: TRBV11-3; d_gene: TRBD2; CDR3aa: CASSLIAGGPLEQFF; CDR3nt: TGTGCCAGCAGCTTAATAGCGGGAGGCCCTCTCGAGCAGTTCTTC
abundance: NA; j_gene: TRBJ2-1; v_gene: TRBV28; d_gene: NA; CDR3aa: CASSLGLGGYNEQFF; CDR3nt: TGTGCCAGCAGTTTAGGGCTAGGGGGGTACAATGAGCAGTTCTTC
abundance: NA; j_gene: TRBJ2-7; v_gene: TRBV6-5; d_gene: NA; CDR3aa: CASSYFGVYEQYF; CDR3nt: TGTGCCAGCAGTTACTTCGGGGTCTACGAGCAGTACTTC
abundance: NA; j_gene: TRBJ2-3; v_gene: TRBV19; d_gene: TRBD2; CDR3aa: CASSMGLAGDTQYF; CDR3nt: TGTGCCAGTAGTATGGGACTAGCGGGAGATACGCAGTATTTT
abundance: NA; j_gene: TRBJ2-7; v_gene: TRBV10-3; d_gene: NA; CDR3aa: CAIRGGNSYEQYF; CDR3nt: TGTGCCATCAGGGGTGGTAACTCCTACGAGCAGTACTTC
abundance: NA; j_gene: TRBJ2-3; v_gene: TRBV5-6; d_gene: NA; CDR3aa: CASSSSGRTDTQYF; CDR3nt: TGTGCCAGCAGCTCGTCGGGGCGCACAGATACGCAGTATTTT
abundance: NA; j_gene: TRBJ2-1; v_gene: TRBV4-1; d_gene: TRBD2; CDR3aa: CASSQALLAGIVNEQFF; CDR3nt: TGCGCCAGCAGCCAGGCCCTCCTAGCGGGAATAGTCAATGAGCAGTTCTTC
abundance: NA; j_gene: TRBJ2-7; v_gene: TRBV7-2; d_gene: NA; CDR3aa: CASSLRWGLAVYEQYF; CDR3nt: TGTGCCAGCAGCTTAAGGTGGGGGCTAGCGGTTTACGAGCAGTACTTC
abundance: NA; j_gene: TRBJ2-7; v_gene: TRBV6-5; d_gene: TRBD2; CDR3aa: CASSYSVAGSYEQYF; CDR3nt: TGTGCCAGCAGTTACTCGGTAGCGGGCTCCTACGAGCAGTACTTC
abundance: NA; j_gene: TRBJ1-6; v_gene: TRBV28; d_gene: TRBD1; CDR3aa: CASSLTGDSPLHF; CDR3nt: TGTGCCAGCAGCTTAACAGGGGATTCACCCCTCCACTTT
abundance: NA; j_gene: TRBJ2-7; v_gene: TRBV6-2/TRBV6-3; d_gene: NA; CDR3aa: CASSFPRRQDEQYF; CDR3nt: TGTGCCAGCAGTTTTCCACGCCGTCAAGACGAGCAGTACTTC
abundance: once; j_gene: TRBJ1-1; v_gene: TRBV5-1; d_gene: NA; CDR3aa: CASSSGLGGYTEAFF; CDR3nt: TGCGCCAGCAGCTCAGGCCTTGGAGGGTACACTGAAGCTTTCTTT
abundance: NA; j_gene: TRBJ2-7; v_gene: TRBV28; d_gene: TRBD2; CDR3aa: CASRSGSVPYEQYF; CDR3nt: TGTGCCAGCCGCAGCGGGAGTGTCCCTTACGAGCAGTACTTC
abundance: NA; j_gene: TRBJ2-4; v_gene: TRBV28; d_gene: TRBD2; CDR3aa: CASSFRAREGVKNIQYF; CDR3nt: TGTGCCAGCAGTTTTCGTGCCAGGGAGGGAGTCAAAAACATTCAGTACTTC
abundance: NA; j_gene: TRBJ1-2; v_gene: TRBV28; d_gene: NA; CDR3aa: CASSPPAGEWYTF; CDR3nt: TGTGCCAGCAGCCCTCCGGCAGGTGAATGGTACACCTTC
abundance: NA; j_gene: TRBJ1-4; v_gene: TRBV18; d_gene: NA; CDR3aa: CASSILARESEKLFF; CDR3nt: TGTGCCAGCTCGATATTGGCCAGGGAAAGTGAAAAACTGTTTTTT
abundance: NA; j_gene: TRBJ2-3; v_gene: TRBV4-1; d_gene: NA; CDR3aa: CASRLHLQGPAPDTQYF; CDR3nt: TGCGCCAGCCGCCTCCACCTCCAGGGACCCGCACCAGATACGCAGTATTTT
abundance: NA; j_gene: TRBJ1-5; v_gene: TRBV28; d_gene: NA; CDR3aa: CASSLPRLGNQPQHF; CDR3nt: TGTGCCAGCAGTTTACCGAGACTAGGCAATCAGCCCCAGCATTTT
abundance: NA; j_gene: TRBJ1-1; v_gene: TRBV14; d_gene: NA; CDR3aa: CASSQNLHGGTEAFF; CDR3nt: TGTGCCAGCAGCCAGAACCTACATGGGGGCACTGAAGCTTTCTTT
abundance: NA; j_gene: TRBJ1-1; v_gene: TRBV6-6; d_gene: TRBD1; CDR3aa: CASSWGQGGAFF; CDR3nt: TGTGCCAGCAGCTGGGGACAGGGTGGAGCTTTCTTT
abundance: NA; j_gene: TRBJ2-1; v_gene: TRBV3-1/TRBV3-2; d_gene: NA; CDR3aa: CASSLGTGQNEQFF; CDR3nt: TGTGCCAGCAGCCTAGGGACTGGTCAAAATGAGCAGTTCTTC
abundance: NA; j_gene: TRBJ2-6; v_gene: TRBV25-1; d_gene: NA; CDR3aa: CASSESLSGANVLTF; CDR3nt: TGTGCCAGCAGTGAGTCTCTCTCTGGGGCCAACGTCCTGACTTTC
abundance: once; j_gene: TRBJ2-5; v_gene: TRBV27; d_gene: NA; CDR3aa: CASSLGAVGETQYF; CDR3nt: TGTGCCAGCAGTTTAGGGGCGGTAGGGGAGACCCAGTACTTC
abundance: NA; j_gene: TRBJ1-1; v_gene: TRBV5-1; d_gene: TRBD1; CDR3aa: CASSWQGAGTEAFF; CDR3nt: TGCGCCAGCAGCTGGCAGGGGGCTGGGACTGAAGCTTTCTTT
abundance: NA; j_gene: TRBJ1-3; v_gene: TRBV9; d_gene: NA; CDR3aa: CASSVTQRSSGNTIYF; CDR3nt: TGTGCCAGCAGCGTCACACAGCGAAGCTCTGGAAACACCATATATTTT
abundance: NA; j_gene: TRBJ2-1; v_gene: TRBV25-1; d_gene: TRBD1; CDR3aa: CASNRTGKPSYNEQFF; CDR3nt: TGTGCCAGCAATCGGACAGGGAAACCCTCCTACAATGAGCAGTTCTTC
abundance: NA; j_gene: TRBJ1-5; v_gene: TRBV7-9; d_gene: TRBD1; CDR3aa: CASSSQIQGASNQPQHF; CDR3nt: TGTGCCAGCAGCTCGCAAATCCAGGGGGCCAGCAATCAGCCCCAGCATTTT
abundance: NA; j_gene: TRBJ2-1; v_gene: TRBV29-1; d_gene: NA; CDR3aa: CSVDRGPNEQFF; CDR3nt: TGCAGCGTTGATAGGGGCCCCAATGAGCAGTTCTTC